Below are 20 T cell receptor beta chains sequenced from a single sample in a study of cytomegalovirus exposure and HLA in healthy donors. Primers included in the PCR were 60 Vbeta and 13 Jbeta primers. The protocol was immunoSEQ multiplex PCR, while the TCRdb copy is restricted to in-frame clones and leaves out a portion. The data show about 160,000 clones, roughly 70% seen once. The sample was PBMCs. The receptor source for this set is a woman aged 25 to 39 in good health and CMV-seronegative.

The chain recombines TRBV5-5 with TRBJ1-2; D possibly corresponds to TRBD1 (5 bases). The germline V gene has CDR1 SGHKS and CDR2 YYEKEE (reference sequence). The CDR3 runs 14 residues. The V end lost 5 bases, the J end lost 3 bases, and 14 bases lay between the germline ends. The CDR3 reads CASSLEKGYYGYTF. CDR3 sequence (DNA): TGTGCCAGCAGTCTGGAGAAGGGGTACTATGGCTACACCTTC.

The chain recombines TRBV30 with TRBJ2-1; 10 positions agree with TRBD2. Unmatched junction bases numbered 14, after V lost 5 bases and J lost 10 bases. This CDR3 has 15 residues. Germline V gives CDR1 GTSNPN, CDR2 SVGIG (reference sequence). CDR3 bases: TGTGCCTGGGTTCCCCGGACTAGCGGTGTACAGGAGCAGTTCTTC. Its protein is CAWVPRTSGVQEQFF.

The chain is built from TRBV7-8 and TRBJ2-1, with D maybe TRBD2 (5 bases). V was shortened by 5 bases and J by 2 bases, with 16 bases between the two germline ends. The CDR3 is 16 amino acids. Germline CDR1 and CDR2: SGHVS and FQNEAQ. The CDR3 loop reads CASSPRPRRTYNEQFF. CDR3 nucleotides: TGTGCCAGCAGCCCCCGGCCGAGGAGGACCTACAATGAGCAGTTCTTC.

The chain couples TRBV11-1 to TRBJ1-1; D may be TRBD1 (5 bases). Germline CDR1 is SGHAT and CDR2 is FQDESV (reference sequence). The CDR3 sequence is 13 residues long. Trimming stripped 1 base from V and 10 bases from J, with 13 bases between. The CDR3, as DNA: TGTGCCAGCAGCTTAGTAGGCGGACATGGAGCTTTCTTT. The encoded protein is CASSLVGGHGAFF.

The chain has TRBV15 and TRBJ2-1; perhaps TRBD2 as D (6 bases). There are 14 residues in the CDR3. The ends were cut back, 5 bases at V and 2 bases at J, with 10 bases in the middle. Germline CDR1 and CDR2: LNHNV and YYDKDF (reference sequence). This CDR3 reads CATSPRGTYNEQFF. Here the CDR3 DNA reads TGTGCCACCAGCCCTCGGGGGACCTACAATGAGCAGTTCTTC.

The chain is built from TRBV5-4 and TRBJ2-1; D call uncertain. This CDR3 region has 12 residues. Germline V gives CDR1 SGHNT, CDR2 YYREEE (reference sequence). The V end was cut by 4 bases, the J end by 7 bases, with 9 bases between. CDR3 DNA: TGTGCCAGCAGCCAAAATGCGAATGAGCAGTTCTTC. Its translation: CASSQNANEQFF.

J is TRBJ2-7 and V is TRBV11-2, with D maybe TRBD1 (6 bases). Germline V lookup: CDR1 SGHAT, CDR2 FQNNGV. CDR3 length: 15 residues. V lost 8 bases and J lost 1, with 18 bases in between. CDR3 nucleotides: TGTGCCAGCCGCAGTAACCGGGACAAGTCCTACGAGCAGTACTTC. This sequence encodes CASRSNRDKSYEQYF.

The chain links TRBV6-5 to TRBJ2-1, with 8 positions matching TRBD1. Germline lookup yields CDR1 MNHEY and CDR2 SVGAGI. Unmatched junction bases numbered 7, after V lost 8 bases and J lost 4 bases. The CDR3 is 14 residues long. CDR3 residues: CASRSGGLYNEQFF. Here the CDR3 DNA reads TGTGCCAGCCGTTCAGGGGGCTTATACAATGAGCAGTTCTTC.

This clone was counted between two and nine times. The V gene is TRBV28, the J gene TRBJ2-7; D unresolved. Germline V CDR1 and CDR2: MDHEN, SYDVKM. The CDR3 extends over 13 amino acids. V lost 5 bases, J lost 6 bases, and 14 bases lay in between. The CDR3 here is CASSPTGLAEQYF. The CDR3 DNA is TGTGCCAGCAGTCCCACTGGGCTGGCCGAGCAGTACTTC.

This clone has only a few counts. This sequence joins TRBV15 and TRBJ1-1, with 8 bases identical to TRBD1. In germline, CDR1 is LNHNV, CDR2 YYDKDF (reference sequence). The CDR3 length is 15 residues. V dropped 6 bases and J dropped 11; count of bases not matched to a gene: 17. CDR3 region: CATSPTGEFKRVAFF. The DNA of the CDR3 is TGTGCCACCAGTCCGACAGGGGAATTTAAAAGGGTTGCTTTCTTT.

For this clone: Distinct nucleotide sequences in the sample also encode this CDR3. This chain uses TRBV20-1 with TRBJ1-2; no clear D. The CDR3 totals 11 residues. Germline CDR1 and CDR2: DFQATT and SNEGSKA (reference sequence). The V end lost 1 base, the J end lost 4 bases, and 4 bases lay between the germline ends. CDR3 sequence: CSARVLYGYTF. In DNA, the CDR3 is TGCAGTGCTAGAGTCCTCTATGGCTACACCTTC.

V usage is TRBV15 and J usage is TRBJ1-3; D uncertain. Per germline, CDR1 LNHNV and CDR2 YYDKDF (reference sequence). The CDR3 sequence is 15 residues long. Deletions cut 5 bases from V and 0 bases from J, with 11 bases between. The CDR3 nucleotides are TGTGCCACCAGCGGAAAAACGGGCTCTGGAAACACCATATATTTT. Translated, it gives CATSGKTGSGNTIYF.

The chain combines TRBV7-3 with TRBJ1-5, with 8 bases that match TRBD1. Germline V gene sequence: CDR1 SGHTA, CDR2 FQGTGA. The CDR3 is 13 amino acids. V was clipped by 6 bases and J by 7 bases; unmatched bases: 5. The CDR3 DNA reads TGTGCCAGCAGTCCAGGACAGGGCCAGCCCCAGCATTTT. Amino acid sequence: CASSPGQGQPQHF.

The V gene is TRBV2, the J gene TRBJ2-2, with D perhaps TRBD2 (6 bases). The germline V gene encodes CDR1 SNHLY and CDR2 FYNNEI. Trimming took off 2 bases at V and 4 bases at J, with 11 bases between the two ends. CDR3 length equals 15 residues. DNA of the CDR3: TGTGCCAGCAGTGAAATGGCACTAGCCACCGGGGAGCTGTTTTTT. This codes for CASSEMALATGELFF.

The chain carries TRBV29-1 and TRBJ2-1; perhaps TRBD1 as D (5 bases). This CDR3 region has 15 residues. In germline, CDR1 is SQVTM, CDR2 ANQGSEA. Deletions cut 6 bases from V and 0 bases from J, with 15 bases between. The CDR3 DNA reads TGCAGCGTGGTGAGACAGCTGAGCTCCTACAATGAGCAGTTCTTC. Amino acids: CSVVRQLSSYNEQFF.

The DNA for the CDR3 is TGTGCCAGCAGCTTATGGTTAGGGAGGCCCTACGAGCAGTACTTC. It encodes CASSLWLGRPYEQYF. V usage is TRBV11-2 and J usage is TRBJ2-7; D is perhaps TRBD2 (6 bases). This CDR3 contains 15 residues. Trimming shortened V by 2 bases and J by 2 bases, and 13 bases separated the two germline ends. The germline V gene has CDR1 SGHAT and CDR2 FQNNGV.

CDR3 bases: TGTGCCAGCAGCTTAGGGCCAGCGGGGGAAGGAGAGACCCAGTACTTC. This sequence encodes CASSLGPAGEGETQYF. V and J are TRBV11-1 and TRBJ2-5; 8 bases are a match to TRBD2. The V gene end was trimmed by 1 base and the J gene end by 4 bases; junction bases not matched to a gene: 8. Germline-derived CDR1 and CDR2 are SGHAT and FQDESV (reference sequence). The CDR3 has 16 amino acids.

J is TRBJ2-2 and V is TRBV4-2; no clear D gene. Looked up from germline, CDR1 is LGHNA and CDR2 is YNFKEQ. Trimming stripped 0 bases from V and 6 bases from J, with 5 bases between. This CDR3 comprises 13 residues. The CDR3 loop is CASSQDSAGELFF. For the CDR3, the DNA is TGTGCCAGCAGCCAAGACAGCGCCGGGGAGCTGTTTTTT.

J is TRBJ1-2 and V is TRBV28, with 9 bases aligning to TRBD1. Germline V gene sequence: CDR1 MDHEN, CDR2 SYDVKM. The junction had 5 bases not matched to a gene; V was cut back by 6 bases and J by 3 bases. CDR3 length: 14 amino acids. DNA of the CDR3: TGTGCCAGCAGGAGACAGGGGGAGGACTATGGCTACACCTTC. Its protein product is CASRRQGEDYGYTF.

V gene TRBV19 combines with J gene TRBJ1-1; the D gene is possibly TRBD1 (6 bases). The CDR3 is made up of 13 amino acids. V lost 7 bases and J 5 bases, leaving 14 bases between the germline ends. Germline loops: CDR1 LNHDA, CDR2 SQIVND (reference sequence). The CDR3 loop is CASNYREGTEAFF. The CDR3 coding sequence is TGTGCCAGTAACTACAGGGAGGGGACTGAAGCTTTCTTT.